This T cell receptor beta chain was identified in a study of blood T cell repertoires in COVID-19. The CDR3 length is 16 residues. Trimming took off 3 bases at V and 7 bases at J, with 18 bases between the two ends. Per germline, CDR1 MDHEN and CDR2 SYDVKM. Sequencing used immunoSEQ multiplex PCR; TCRdb keeps in-frame clones, though not all of them. The sample yields around 220,000 clones, about 93% seen once. The specimen was PBMCs or T cells enriched from blood (not recorded which). The TCR was taken from a woman in her late teens or twenties who had recovered from COVID-19. V is TRBV28 and J is TRBJ2-2; no clear D. CDR3 in amino acids: CASSLEQITKDGELFF. The CDR3 nucleotides read TGTGCCAGCAGTTTGGAACAGATAACAAAGGACGGGGAGCTGTTTTTT. Using reference TRBV28 and TRBJ2-2 for the parts outside the CDR3, the full variable domain is DVKVTQSSRYLVKRTGEKVFLECVQDMDHENMFWYRQDPGLGLRLIYFSYDVKMKEKGDIPEGYSVSREKKERFSLILESASTNQTSMYLCASSLEQITKDGELFFGEGSRLTVL.